This T cell receptor (beta chain) originates from a study of blood T cell repertoires in COVID-19. The table came from immunoSEQ multiplex PCR; TCRdb's copy has only in-frame clones and leaves some out. The table shows roughly 77,000 clones, with 60% to 80% occurring only once. The V end was cut by 5 bases, the J end by 15 bases, with 17 bases between. The CDR3 totals 11 residues. The germline CDR1 and CDR2 sequences are GTSNPN and SVGIG (reference sequence). The chain links TRBV30 to TRBJ2-1, with TRBD2 as a possible D gene (6 bases). The receptor was isolated from a human donor in a cohort sampled during active COVID-19. Sequences were obtained from peripheral blood. CDR3 amino acids: CAWLGEVRLFF. The CDR3 DNA reads as TGTGCCTGGTTAGGGGAGGTCAGGCTGTTCTTC.